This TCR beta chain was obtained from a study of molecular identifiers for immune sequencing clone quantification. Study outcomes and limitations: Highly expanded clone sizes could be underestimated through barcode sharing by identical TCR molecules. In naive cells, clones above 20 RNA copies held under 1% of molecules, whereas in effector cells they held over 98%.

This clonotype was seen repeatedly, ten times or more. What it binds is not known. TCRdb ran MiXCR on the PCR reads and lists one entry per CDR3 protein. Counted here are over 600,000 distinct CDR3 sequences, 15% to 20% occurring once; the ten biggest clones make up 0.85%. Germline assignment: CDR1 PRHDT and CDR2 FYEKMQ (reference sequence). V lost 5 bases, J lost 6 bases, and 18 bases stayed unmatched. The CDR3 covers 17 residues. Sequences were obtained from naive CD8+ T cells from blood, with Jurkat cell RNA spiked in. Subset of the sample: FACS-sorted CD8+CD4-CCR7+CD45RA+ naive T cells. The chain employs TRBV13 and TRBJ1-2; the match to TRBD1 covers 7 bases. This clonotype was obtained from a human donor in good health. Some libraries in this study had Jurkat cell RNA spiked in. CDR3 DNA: TGTGCCAGCAGCCTACATGAAGGGCGCAACAGGGGTGATGGCTACACCTTC. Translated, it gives CASSLHEGRNRGDGYTF.